This record looks at one TCR beta chain sequence and its context. Its cognate antigen is unknown. The entry originates in a study of beta chain features in type 1 diabetes. TCRB transcripts that were expressed got sequenced, as all of the isolated RNA had been reverse transcribed. Clones were sequenced by immunoSEQ multiplex PCR, and TCRdb holds only the in-frame ones, with some missing. The profile shows about 16,000 clones, around 70% of them singletons. Trimming took 6 bases from V and 8 from J; bases not matched to a gene: 4. The germline gives CDR1 KGHSH, CDR2 LQKENI. The CDR3 spans 13 residues. The study's findings and limits: Shortening of TCRB CDR3s, moderate but significant, appeared in all four CD4+ subsets of Type 1 diabetes patients.

Material: stem cell memory CD4+ T cells from blood. The clonotype was recovered from a man aged 30 to 45 with type 1 diabetes. This chain links TRBV18 with TRBJ2-1, with 10 bases identical to TRBD2. Here the CDR3 DNA reads TGTGCCAGCTCCCCCGGGACTAGCGATGAGCAGTTCTTC. Residues: CASSPGTSDEQFF.